The 17 T cell receptor beta chains below come from one sample, sequenced in a study of cytomegalovirus exposure and HLA in healthy donors. The PCR contained 60 Vbeta and 13 Jbeta primers. Libraries were prepared by immunoSEQ multiplex PCR; TCRdb keeps only in-frame clonotypes and omits some of them. The sample holds 180,000 or so clones; about three quarters are singletons and the top ten take around 3.2%. The specimen was PBMCs. The source is a female donor in good health and CMV-seronegative.

Comment on this clone: One end of the junction is discordant with germline, which a read error may explain. The gene calls are TRBV7-8 and TRBJ2-2, with TRBD2 identical over 8 bases. This CDR3 region has 13 residues. The germline V gene has CDR1 SGHVS and CDR2 FQNEAQ. The CDR3 DNA sequence: TGCGGGGGGGCTAGCAGTAACACCGGGGAGCTGTTTTTT. It translates to CGGASSNTGELFF.

The chain has TRBV6-5 and TRBJ2-1, with TRBD2 matching 7 bases. The CDR3 sequence is 16 residues long. With V trimmed by 2 bases and J by 9 bases, 13 bases remained unmatched. The V gene's germline CDR1 is MNHEY and CDR2 SVGAGI. CDR3 protein: CASSYNRGVHGGEQFF. The CDR3 DNA follows: TGTGCCAGCAGTTACAACCGGGGGGTTCATGGAGGTGAGCAGTTCTTC.

V gene TRBV6-5 combines with J gene TRBJ2-6; D unclear. The germline V and J ends were trimmed by 6 bases and 2 bases, with 2 bases remaining between them. The CDR3 extends over 12 amino acids. CDR1 and CDR2 from the germline V gene are MNHEY and SVGAGI. The CDR3 region has the DNA TGTGCCAGCAGCGCTGGGGCCAACGTCCTGACTTTC. Residues: CASSAGANVLTF.

The chain uses TRBV7-2 and TRBJ2-1, with 14 nucleotides matching TRBD2. This CDR3 has 16 residues. V dropped 5 bases and J dropped 10; count of bases not matched to a gene: 10. CDR1 and CDR2 (germline): SGHTA, FQGNSA. The CDR3 here is CASSAGTSGSIPEQFF. In DNA form, the CDR3 reads TGTGCCAGCAGCGCAGGGACTAGCGGGAGTATTCCGGAGCAGTTCTTC.

This clone was seen a handful of times. The gene calls are TRBV6-5 and TRBJ2-1; no definite D call. There are 15 residues in the CDR3. Germline V gives CDR1 MNHEY, CDR2 SVGAGI. V lost 5 bases and J lost 8, with 19 bases in between. The CDR3 protein is CASSRPYATQDEQFF. The CDR3 DNA is TGTGCCAGCAGTCGGCCTTATGCGACACAAGATGAGCAGTTCTTC.

This clone has a single count. V is TRBV7-9 and J is TRBJ2-3, with TRBD2 matching over 7 bases. Germline V gives CDR1 SEHNR, CDR2 FQNEAQ (reference sequence). V gave up 8 bases and J gave up 5 bases; unmatched junction bases: 10. The CDR3 has 14 amino acids. The CDR3 region has the DNA TGTGCCAGCCGGGGGAGGGGCGCGGTAGATACGCAGTATTTT. This codes for CASRGRGAVDTQYF.

This clone was counted a single time. The gene calls are TRBV7-8 and TRBJ2-1; maybe TRBD1 (6 bases). The germline V and J ends were trimmed by 1 base and 8 bases, with 9 bases remaining between them. Germline V gene data show CDR1 as SGHVS and CDR2 as FQNEAQ. There are 13 residues in the CDR3. CDR3 sequence: CASSLVGADEQFF. The DNA of the CDR3 is TGTGCCAGCAGCTTAGTGGGGGCCGATGAGCAGTTCTTC.

This clone was seen more than once but under ten times. CDR3 DNA sequence: TGTGCCAGCAGCCGGACGTCGGGGGAAGCTTTCTTT. Translation gives CASSRTSGEAFF. The chain recombines TRBV5-8 with TRBJ1-1; no clear D gene. The V end was cut by 4 bases, the J end by 8 bases, with 12 bases between. Germline-derived CDR1 and CDR2 are SGHTS and YDEGEE. The CDR3 consists of 12 residues.

This rearrangement joins TRBV5-1 to TRBJ2-3, with a weak D call TRBD2 (6 bases). The CDR3 runs to 14 residues. Trimming pared 4 bases from V and 5 bases from J, leaving 14 bases between. Germline V gives CDR1 SGHRS, CDR2 YFSETQ. CDR3 protein: CASSGRQGEDTQYF. The CDR3 nucleotides are TGCGCCAGCAGCGGGAGGCAGGGAGAAGATACGCAGTATTTT.

The chain joins TRBV27 to TRBJ1-2; the match to TRBD1 covers 8 bases. The germline gives CDR1 MNHEY, CDR2 SMNVEV (reference sequence). Germline trimming cut 2 bases from V and 8 bases from J; bases unmatched to any gene: 7. CDR3 length: 14 residues. The CDR3 protein is CASSLRTDRDGYTF. DNA of the CDR3: TGTGCCAGCAGTTTACGTACGGACAGGGACGGCTACACCTTC.

CDR3 nucleotides: TGTGCCAGCAGCGTGAGCCCGGACAGGGGCAACCATCAGCCCCAGCATTTT. This translates into CASSVSPDRGNHQPQHF. The chain recombines TRBV9 with TRBJ1-5; 9 bases map to TRBD1. Germline values: CDR1 SGDLS, CDR2 YYNGEE. The CDR3 contains 17 residues. The junction had 11 bases not matched to a gene; V was cut back by 2 bases and J by 5 bases.

This clone was detected only a few times. This chain joins TRBV7-8 and TRBJ2-1; 8 bases are a match to TRBD2. Germline-derived CDR1 and CDR2 are SGHVS and FQNEAQ. The CDR3 extends over 21 amino acids. V was pared by 6 bases and J by 7 bases, with 29 bases of the junction left unmatched. The CDR3 loop is CASRSNPSPNRKAGVGNEQFF. Here the CDR3 DNA reads TGTGCCAGCAGATCAAACCCATCTCCCAACCGAAAAGCGGGAGTAGGGAATGAGCAGTTCTTC.

Here the CDR3 reads CAWVARGVFYGYTF. DNA of the CDR3: TGTGCCTGGGTGGCTCGGGGGGTCTTTTATGGCTACACCTTC. The rearrangement joins TRBV30 to TRBJ1-2; D possibly corresponds to TRBD1 (5 bases). Germline V gene lookup returns CDR1 GTSNPN and CDR2 SVGIG (reference sequence). The CDR3 has 14 residues. The germline V and J ends were trimmed by 5 bases and 5 bases, with 18 bases remaining between them.

The V gene is TRBV29-1, the J gene TRBJ1-4; D is undetermined. The V gene's germline CDR1 is SQVTM and CDR2 ANQGSEA. Trimming cost V 7 bases and J 2 bases, with 11 bases left between them. The CDR3 loop spans 13 amino acids. Here the CDR3 DNA reads TGCAGCGCTAAGGCGGGGACTAATGAAAAACTGTTTTTT. This encodes CSAKAGTNEKLFF.

J is TRBJ1-5 and V is TRBV6-5, with 8 nucleotides matching TRBD1. CDR3 size: 13 residues. V lost 6 bases and J lost 6; bases outside the gene matches: 4. Germline lookup yields CDR1 MNHEY and CDR2 SVGAGI. This CDR3 is CASRSGGSQPQHF. As DNA, the CDR3 is TGTGCCAGCAGATCAGGGGGCAGTCAGCCCCAGCATTTT.

The V gene is TRBV30, the J gene TRBJ2-5; 10 nucleotides align to TRBD1. Germline lookup yields CDR1 GTSNPN and CDR2 SVGIG (reference sequence). The junction had 5 bases not matched to a gene; V was cut back by 4 bases and J by 0 bases. There are 15 residues in the CDR3. The CDR3 loop is CAWNSGQGDQETQYF. CDR3 sequence (DNA): TGTGCCTGGAACTCCGGACAGGGGGACCAAGAGACCCAGTACTTC.

This clone was found a few times. This chain links TRBV6-6 with TRBJ1-5, with D uncertain. This CDR3 comprises 15 residues. Germline lookup yields CDR1 MNHNY and CDR2 SVGAGI (reference sequence). V was cut by 1 base and J by 0 bases, with 7 bases left in between. The CDR3 protein is CASSYYGDSNQPQHF. CDR3 nucleotides: TGTGCCAGCAGTTACTATGGAGATAGCAATCAGCCCCAGCATTTT.